This entry lists 19 T cell receptor beta chains sequenced from one sample in a study of patients and donors after allogeneic stem cell transplantation. TCRdb ran MiXCR on the RT-PCR reads and lists one entry per CDR3 protein. The sample includes 800,000 to 1,000,000 distinct CDR3 sequences, about a sixth of them seen just once. Material: blood, either unsorted or a sorted T cell fraction (not recorded which). The receptors stem from a human donor who was either an allogeneic HSCT recipient or a stem cell or donor lymphocyte infusion donor (not recorded which). It is not recorded whose cells these are; they may come from a transplant donor.

The gene calls are TRBV25-1 and TRBJ1-6; TRBD1 agrees at 10 bases. Germline values: CDR1 MGHDK, CDR2 SYGVNS. Trimming at V came to 2 bases and at J to 8 bases, leaving 3 bases not matched to a gene. The CDR3 spans 15 residues. The CDR3 is CASSEPGTGDSPLHF. In DNA form, the CDR3 reads TGTGCCAGCAGTGAACCCGGGACAGGGGATTCACCCCTCCACTTT.

The J gene is TRBJ1-1, the V gene TRBV7-8; no definite D call. The CDR3 loop spans 13 amino acids. In germline, CDR1 is SGHVS, CDR2 FQNEAQ. V was cut by 4 bases and J by 4 bases, with 10 bases left in between. The CDR3 loop reads CASSWVKTTEAFF. CDR3 coding DNA: TGTGCCAGCAGCTGGGTTAAGACCACTGAAGCTTTCTTT. The whole variable domain, remainder taken from reference TRBV7-8 and TRBJ1-1, is GAGVSQSPRYKVAKRGQDVALRCDPISGHVSLFWYQQALGQGPEFLTYFQNEAQLDKSGLPSDRFFAERPEGSVSTLKIQRTQQEDSAVYLCASSWVKTTEAFFGQGTRLTVV.

The chain couples TRBV18 to TRBJ2-2; no clear D. CDR3 length equals 18 residues. V gave up 3 bases and J gave up 4 bases, with 21 bases separating them. CDR1 KGHSH and CDR2 LQKENI come from the germline V gene. CDR3 amino acids: CASSPSISRGSSTGELFF. CDR3 nucleotide sequence: TGTGCCAGCTCACCTTCAATTTCGAGAGGTTCGTCCACCGGGGAGCTGTTTTTT.

At least ten counts were recorded for this clonotype. The chain combines TRBV29-1 with TRBJ2-5, with a weak D call TRBD1 (6 bases). V was trimmed by 4 bases and J by 5 bases, leaving 20 bases between them. Germline V gene lookup returns CDR1 SQVTM and CDR2 ANQGSEA. The CDR3 runs to 15 residues. The CDR3 spells CSVVPPQGRSETQYF. The CDR3 DNA reads TGCAGCGTTGTTCCCCCCCAGGGGAGAAGCGAGACCCAGTACTTC.

The chain employs TRBV3-1 and TRBJ2-7, with no clear D. Trimming pared 0 bases from V and 6 bases from J, leaving 6 bases between. The CDR3 runs to 12 residues. CDR1 and CDR2 from the germline V gene are LGHDT and YNNKEL (reference sequence). In nucleotides, the CDR3 is TGTGCCAGCAGCCAAGATTGGGGCGAGCAGTACTTC. It specifies CASSQDWGEQYF.

The sample holds a few counts of this clonotype. This CDR3 is CASSVEGSGVSDTQYF. CDR3 sequence (DNA): TGTGCCAGCAGCGTAGAGGGTAGCGGGGTCTCAGATACGCAGTATTTT. The chain couples TRBV9 to TRBJ2-3, with 8 bases matching TRBD2. CDR3 size: 16 residues. The V gene's germline CDR1 is SGDLS and CDR2 YYNGEE. The J segment lost 4 bases and the V segment lost 0 bases, leaving 7 bases of the junction unmatched.

This clonotype appeared a few times. The chain is built from TRBV24-1 and TRBJ2-1; TRBD2 is a possible D gene (6 bases). Germline CDR1 is KGHDR and CDR2 is SFDVKD. Trimming shortened V by 5 bases and J by 6 bases, and 22 bases separated the two germline ends. The CDR3 is made up of 17 amino acids. The CDR3 is CATSASWGGSGLNEQFF. As DNA, the CDR3 is TGTGCCACCAGTGCCTCGTGGGGAGGTAGCGGTCTCAATGAGCAGTTCTTC.

This clonotype has only a few counts. CDR3 sequence: CSARDLKYAGVGSPLHF. The DNA of the CDR3 is TGCAGTGCTAGAGATCTCAAGTATGCAGGGGTGGGTTCACCCCTCCACTTT. V gene TRBV20-1 combines with J gene TRBJ1-6; perhaps TRBD1 as D (6 bases). The V end was cut by 0 bases, the J end by 9 bases, with 21 bases between. In germline, CDR1 is DFQATT, CDR2 SNEGSKA (reference sequence). This CDR3 has 17 residues.

This clonotype was seen a single time. The chain carries TRBV7-8 and TRBJ1-1, with D tentatively TRBD1 (6 bases). V was cut by 4 bases and J by 0 bases, with 12 bases left in between. CDR1 and CDR2 (germline): SGHVS, FQNEAQ. The CDR3 is 15 amino acids. The DNA of the CDR3 is TGTGCCAGCAGCTCGTGGACAGACCTGAACACTGAAGCTTTCTTT. Its protein is CASSSWTDLNTEAFF.

The table lists this clonotype with many counts. The chain employs TRBV15 and TRBJ2-1; TRBD2 might be the D (7 bases). This CDR3 contains 12 residues. V was pared by 8 bases and J by 8 bases, with 13 bases between. Per the germline V gene, CDR1 is LNHNV and CDR2 is YYDKDF (reference sequence). CDR3 nucleotides: TGTGCCACCCACGGGGGGCGGGATGAGCAGTTCTTC. This translates into CATHGGRDEQFF.

The chain combines TRBV11-1 with TRBJ2-3, with D perhaps TRBD1 (6 bases). The CDR3 length is 16 residues. Trimming removed 5 bases at V and 1 base at J, with 16 bases between. The germline CDR1 and CDR2 sequences are SGHAT and FQDESV (reference sequence). The CDR3 protein is CASSADDRWGTDTQYF. The CDR3 nucleotides read TGTGCCAGCAGCGCCGACGACAGGTGGGGCACAGATACGCAGTATTTT.

The V gene is TRBV2, the J gene TRBJ1-2; possible D gene TRBD1, 5 bases. V was trimmed by 2 bases and J by 4 bases, leaving 14 bases between them. Germline loops: CDR1 SNHLY, CDR2 FYNNEI. The CDR3 contains 15 residues. DNA for the CDR3: TGTGCCAGCAGTGAATATAGGGGCGGCAGCTATGGCTACACCTTC. Translation: CASSEYRGGSYGYTF.

This clonotype was observed a few times. The chain uses TRBV12-3 or TRBV12-4 and TRBJ2-2, with D tentatively TRBD1 or TRBD2 (7 bases each). This CDR3 region has 16 residues. Trimming removed 3 bases at V and 6 bases at J, with 17 bases between. CDR3 sequence: CASSLARAGGAGELFF. The CDR3 DNA is TGTGCCAGCAGTTTGGCTCGCGCAGGGGGGGCCGGGGAGCTGTTTTTT.

The chain joins TRBV20-1 to TRBJ2-7; D may correspond to TRBD1 or TRBD2 (5 bases each). The CDR3 length is 13 residues. V lost 6 bases, J lost 9 bases, and 21 bases lay in between. The V gene's germline CDR1 is DFQATT and CDR2 SNEGSKA (reference sequence). The CDR3: CSAPDTAERRQYF. DNA for the CDR3: TGCAGTGCACCGGACACCGCGGAGCGGAGGCAGTACTTC.

The gene calls are TRBV5-1 and TRBJ1-1; tentative D call: TRBD1 (5 bases). CDR1 and CDR2 from the germline V gene are SGHRS and YFSETQ. V dropped 6 bases and J dropped 1 base, with 13 bases sitting between them. The CDR3 sequence is 14 residues long. The CDR3 sequence is CASKPGRANTEAFF. The DNA of the CDR3 is TGCGCCAGCAAGCCGGGACGGGCGAACACTGAAGCTTTCTTT. Combining the CDR3 with reference TRBV5-1 and TRBJ1-1 gives the whole variable domain KAGVTQTPRYLIKTRGQQVTLSCSPISGHRSVSWYQQTPGQGLQFLFEYFSETQRNKGNFPGRFSGRQFSNSRSEMNVSTLELGDSALYLCASKPGRANTEAFFGQGTRLTVV.

This clonotype was seen a handful of times. The CDR3 is CASSASWANVLTF. The CDR3, as DNA: TGTGCCAGTTCTGCTTCTTGGGCCAACGTCCTGACTTTC. This chain joins TRBV19 and TRBJ2-6, with D unclear. V was shortened by 8 bases and J by 5 bases, with 10 bases between the two germline ends. This CDR3 is 13 amino acids long. Germline CDR1 is LNHDA and CDR2 is SQIVND (reference sequence).

The sample holds a few counts of this clonotype. This rearrangement joins TRBV5-1 to TRBJ2-2; D is unclear. Trimming left V 0 bases short and J 4 bases short, with 16 bases between. The CDR3 length is 17 residues. CDR1 is SGHRS, CDR2 YFSETQ, per germline. Here the CDR3 DNA reads TGCGCCAGCAGCTTGGTTATCGGCGCACCTGGCACCGGGGAGCTGTTTTTT. Amino acids: CASSLVIGAPGTGELFF.

The gene calls are TRBV19 and TRBJ1-6; D perhaps matches TRBD1 (6 bases). The CDR3 is 14 amino acids. Germline loops: CDR1 LNHDA, CDR2 SQIVND (reference sequence). Trimming removed 1 base at V and 7 bases at J, with 8 bases between. As DNA, the CDR3 is TGTGCCAGTAGTATAGGAGACAGGAATTCACCCCTCCACTTT. This sequence encodes CASSIGDRNSPLHF.

The chain has TRBV24-1 and TRBJ2-1; the D gene could be TRBD1 or TRBD2 (6 bases each). Germline loops: CDR1 KGHDR, CDR2 SFDVKD. Between the trimmed V and J ends, which lost 7 bases and 6 bases, there was a span of 18 bases. The CDR3 runs to 15 residues. The CDR3 DNA follows: TGTGCCACCAGCGGCCCGGGCCCGGGGGCCAATGAGCAGTTCTTC. The encoded protein is CATSGPGPGANEQFF.